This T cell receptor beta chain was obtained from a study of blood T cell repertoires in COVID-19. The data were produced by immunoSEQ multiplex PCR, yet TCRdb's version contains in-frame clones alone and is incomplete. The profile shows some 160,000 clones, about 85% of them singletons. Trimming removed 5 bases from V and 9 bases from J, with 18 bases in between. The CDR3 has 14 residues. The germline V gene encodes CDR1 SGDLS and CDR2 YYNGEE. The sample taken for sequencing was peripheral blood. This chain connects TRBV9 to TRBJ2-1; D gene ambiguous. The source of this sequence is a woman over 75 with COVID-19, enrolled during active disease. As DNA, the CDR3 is TGTGCCAGCAGTGAAAGAGGTATCACCATTGAGCAGTTCTTC. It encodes CASSERGITIEQFF. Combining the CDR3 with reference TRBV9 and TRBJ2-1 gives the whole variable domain DSGVTQTPKHLITATGQRVTLRCSPRSGDLSVYWYQQSLDQGLQFLIQYYNGEERAKGNILERFSAQQFPDLHSELNLSSLELGDSALYFCASSERGITIEQFFGPGTRLTVL.